The 21 T cell receptor beta chains below were found in one sample sequenced in a study of identical twins. TCRdb reprocessed the 5' RACE reads with MiXCR, giving one entry per CDR3 protein. The sample shows under 300,000 distinct CDR3 sequences, 11% to 15% of them seen only once. The sequencing input was memory (CD45RO+) T cells sorted from blood. Receptors were obtained from a woman aged 18-35 years in good health.

This chain joins TRBV28 and TRBJ1-2; D not certain. The CDR3 contains 16 residues. Trimming removed 2 bases at V and 1 base at J, with 14 bases between. Germline V gene lookup returns CDR1 MDHEN and CDR2 SYDVKM. The CDR3 protein is CASSLTGVEGNYGYTF. As DNA, the CDR3 is TGTGCCAGCAGTTTAACCGGTGTTGAGGGTAACTATGGCTACACCTTC.

This clonotype has ten or more counts. The chain is built from TRBV12-3 or TRBV12-4 and TRBJ2-3; TRBD2 might be the D (6 bases). V lost 3 bases and J 4 bases, leaving 8 bases between the germline ends. The CDR3 loop spans 13 amino acids. In DNA, the CDR3 is TGTGCCAGCAGTTTGAGGGAGGCAGATACGCAGTATTTT. Translating it yields CASSLREADTQYF.

The rearrangement joins TRBV7-2 to TRBJ2-3; D is unclear. The V gene lost 1 base and the J gene lost 5 bases, with 7 bases spanning the gap. The CDR3 sequence is 13 residues long. Per germline, CDR1 SGHTA and CDR2 FQGNSA. The CDR3 bases are TGTGCCAGCAGCTTAGGCAATTTAGATACGCAGTATTTT. Its protein product is CASSLGNLDTQYF.

The rearrangement joins TRBV7-9 to TRBJ1-4, with no clear D. The CDR3 loop spans 15 amino acids. V lost 5 bases and J 0 bases, leaving 10 bases between the germline ends. Germline values: CDR1 SEHNR, CDR2 FQNEAQ (reference sequence). The CDR3 loop reads CASSPVATTNEKLFF. CDR3 in DNA: TGTGCCAGCAGCCCCGTCGCTACAACTAATGAAAAACTGTTTTTT.

This clonotype appeared many times. The V and J genes are TRBV7-9 and TRBJ2-7; no clear D gene. V lost 5 bases and J 4 bases, leaving 12 bases between the germline ends. The CDR3 sequence is 13 residues long. Germline V gives CDR1 SEHNR, CDR2 FQNEAQ (reference sequence). The CDR3 bases are TGTGCCAGCAGCCAAGGAGTTGCATACGAGCAGTACTTC. It encodes CASSQGVAYEQYF.

This clonotype was counted only a few times. The J gene is TRBJ2-5, the V gene TRBV4-2, with 10 bases fitting TRBD2. Germline V gene data show CDR1 as LGHNA and CDR2 as YNFKEQ. J was trimmed by 2 bases and V by 1 base; bases with no gene match: 4. The CDR3 spans 16 residues. This CDR3 reads CASSQVRLAGQETQYF. DNA of the CDR3: TGTGCCAGCAGCCAAGTCCGACTAGCGGGTCAAGAGACCCAGTACTTC.

The chain is built from TRBV7-9 and TRBJ2-3; D is possibly TRBD1 (5 bases). CDR3 length equals 12 residues. V lost 8 bases, J lost 6 bases, and 12 bases lay in between. The germline V gene encodes CDR1 SEHNR and CDR2 FQNEAQ (reference sequence). CDR3 in DNA: TGTGCCAGCGGTCACTCAGGGGATACGCAGTATTTT. It is translated as CASGHSGDTQYF.

The rearrangement links TRBV5-8 to TRBJ2-5; D remains unclear. CDR1 SGHTS and CDR2 YDEGEE come from the germline V gene. The CDR3 extends over 14 amino acids. V dropped 4 bases and J dropped 5 bases, with 15 bases sitting between them. CDR3 coding DNA: TGTGCCAGCAGCCTCTTCGCGACTGGCGAGACCCAGTACTTC. Encoded protein: CASSLFATGETQYF.

This clonotype was counted a few times. V is TRBV20-1 and J is TRBJ1-4; D might be TRBD1 (5 bases). From germline, CDR1 is DFQATT and CDR2 SNEGSKA (reference sequence). CDR3 length: 15 amino acids. Trimming pared 5 bases from V and 8 bases from J, leaving 21 bases between. The CDR3 loop reads CSAPPVRGIGEKLFF. CDR3 DNA: TGCAGTGCTCCCCCCGTTAGGGGTATCGGGGAAAAACTGTTTTTT.

This clonotype was detected many times. The chain uses TRBV20-1 and TRBJ2-7; 9 bases align to TRBD1. Germline V gene lookup returns CDR1 DFQATT and CDR2 SNEGSKA (reference sequence). The CDR3 length is 13 residues. V dropped 5 bases and J dropped 4; count of bases not matched to a gene: 6. CDR3 region: CSAWGQGEYEQYF. Written as DNA, the CDR3 is TGCAGTGCTTGGGGACAGGGAGAATACGAGCAGTACTTC.

This clonotype was observed at least ten times. The gene calls are TRBV6-1 and TRBJ2-1; 12 bases map to TRBD2. CDR1 and CDR2 from the germline V gene are MNHNS and SASEGT. The CDR3 is 15 residues long. J gave up 9 bases and V 4 bases, and 7 bases lay outside the gene matches. The CDR3 DNA is TGTGCCAGCAGTGCCCCGGGACTAGCGGGTTCTGAGCAGTTCTTC. Translation gives CASSAPGLAGSEQFF.

The chain combines TRBV20-1 with TRBJ2-1, with TRBD2 matching 10 bases. Per germline, CDR1 DFQATT and CDR2 SNEGSKA (reference sequence). This CDR3 is 15 amino acids long. Unmatched junction bases numbered 12, after V lost 6 bases and J lost 7 bases. The CDR3 DNA is TGCAGTGCCCTCAACCTAGCGGGAGTTGGGAATGAGCAGTTCTTC. Amino acid sequence: CSALNLAGVGNEQFF.

The chain is built from TRBV20-1 and TRBJ2-2; 9 bases map to TRBD2. Germline CDR1 and CDR2: DFQATT and SNEGSKA (reference sequence). V lost 2 bases and J lost 0; bases outside the gene matches: 1. This CDR3 spans 15 amino acids. In DNA form, the CDR3 reads TGCAGTGCTAGACTAGCGGGATCGAACACCGGGGAGCTGTTTTTT. It yields the protein CSARLAGSNTGELFF.

This clonotype was observed a handful of times. V is TRBV6-2 or TRBV6-3 and J is TRBJ1-1; D call uncertain. V lost 5 bases to trimming and J lost 5 bases, with 6 bases between them. Per the germline V gene, CDR1 is MNHEY and CDR2 is SVGEGT. This CDR3 is 11 amino acids long. The CDR3 is CASSKFTEAFF. Here the CDR3 DNA reads TGTGCCAGCAGTAAGTTTACTGAAGCTTTCTTT.

The chain recombines TRBV5-1 with TRBJ2-7, with 7 nucleotides matching TRBD2. Germline V CDR1 and CDR2: SGHRS, YFSETQ. This CDR3 contains 17 residues. V gave up 0 bases and J gave up 2 bases; unmatched junction bases: 11. CDR3 sequence reads: CASSLASSVGGAYEQYF. CDR3 in DNA: TGCGCCAGCAGCTTGGCCTCGAGTGTTGGGGGGGCCTACGAGCAGTACTTC.

The J gene is TRBJ2-3, the V gene TRBV4-3; 7 bases line up with TRBD2. J was trimmed by 2 bases and V by 3 bases; bases with no gene match: 11. This CDR3 has 17 residues. Germline assignment: CDR1 LGHNA and CDR2 YSLEER. For the CDR3, the DNA is TGCGCCAGCAGCCAGTTTAGCGGGCGTCCTTCCACAGATACGCAGTATTTT. Its translation: CASSQFSGRPSTDTQYF.

This clonotype was counted a few times. The chain links TRBV10-3 to TRBJ1-2; D gene uncertain. This CDR3 is built from 13 residues. Germline-derived CDR1 and CDR2 are ENHRY and SYGVKD. V dropped 3 bases and J dropped 0 bases, with 5 bases sitting between them. CDR3 in amino acids: CAISEGTNYGYTF. The DNA of the CDR3 is TGTGCCATCAGTGAAGGGACTAACTATGGCTACACCTTC.

The genes are TRBV20-1 and TRBJ2-3; D is perhaps TRBD1 or TRBD2 (5 bases each). The germline V gene encodes CDR1 DFQATT and CDR2 SNEGSKA (reference sequence). CDR3 size: 14 residues. V lost 6 bases to trimming and J lost 1 base, with 14 bases between them. CDR3 bases: TGCAGTGCACCGGGACCCGGAGGCACAGATACGCAGTATTTT. Amino acids: CSAPGPGGTDTQYF.

This sequence joins TRBV5-1 and TRBJ2-2; 7 bases align to TRBD2. CDR1 and CDR2 from the germline V gene are SGHRS and YFSETQ. The CDR3 contains 15 residues. Trimming took 2 bases from V and 7 from J; bases not matched to a gene: 8. This CDR3 is CASSFGTTSIGELFF. CDR3 in DNA: TGCGCCAGCAGCTTTGGGACTACCTCGATCGGGGAGCTGTTTTTT.

The CDR3 is CASSLSIAGGYNEQFF. CDR3 sequence (DNA): TGTGCCAGCAGCCTAAGCATAGCGGGGGGGTACAATGAGCAGTTCTTC. This chain connects TRBV12-3 or TRBV12-4 to TRBJ2-1, with 11 nucleotides matching TRBD2. This CDR3 spans 16 amino acids. Trimming cost V 6 bases and J 4 bases; bases outside gene matches: 8.

The gene calls are TRBV11-3 and TRBJ2-2; the match to TRBD2 covers 11 bases. Trimming removed 5 bases from V and 7 bases from J; junction bases left unmatched: 6. CDR3 size: 15 residues. CDR1 is SGHNT, CDR2 YENEEA, per germline. The CDR3 DNA sequence: TGTGCCAGCAGCAGATCTAGCGGGGGGCACGGGGAGCTGTTTTTT. It translates to CASSRSSGGHGELFF.